These T cell receptor beta chains were read from a single sample in a study of T cells in Graves' hyperthyroidism and ophthalmopathy. TCRdb recomputed calls from the multiplex PCR reads with MiXCR, one row per CDR3 protein. This table has about 590,000 distinct CDR3 sequences, 15% to 19% appearing once. Sequenced: blood. These TCRs come from a woman in her 30s with Graves' hyperthyroidism. Both conserved end residues are part of each CDR3. The D gene is left open where the match is weak. Clone size is not always given. Where it is, it says once, few, many or a class for expanded clones.

d_gene: TRBD2
abundance: many
v_gene: TRBV28
j_gene: TRBJ2-7
CDR3nt: TGTGCCAGCACTAAAGCGGGAGGTCCCTACGAGCAGTACTTC
CDR3aa: CASTKAGGPYEQYF

d_gene: TRBD1
abundance: many
v_gene: TRBV11-1
j_gene: TRBJ1-6
CDR3nt: TGTGCCAGCAGCTCCGACAGGGGAGTAGCTTCACCCCTCCACTTT
CDR3aa: CASSSDRGVASPLHF

d_gene: -
abundance: many
v_gene: TRBV11-2
j_gene: TRBJ1-1
CDR3nt: TGTGCCAGCAGCCGAGGGGTTCTGGGCAATGCTGAAGCTTTCTTT
CDR3aa: CASSRGVLGNAEAFF

d_gene: -
abundance: many
v_gene: TRBV7-2
j_gene: TRBJ2-3
CDR3nt: TGTGCCAGCAGCACGGGACTCCCAAATACGCAGTATTTT
CDR3aa: CASSTGLPNTQYF

d_gene: TRBD1
abundance: -
v_gene: TRBV12-3/TRBV12-4
j_gene: TRBJ1-2
CDR3nt: TGTGCCAGCAGTTTATCAGGGGGAGGCAATGGCTACACCTTC
CDR3aa: CASSLSGGGNGYTF

d_gene: -
abundance: many
v_gene: TRBV6-6
j_gene: TRBJ2-1
CDR3nt: TGTGCCAGCAGTTACGGGGCGGGATTTTACAATGAGCAGTTCTTC
CDR3aa: CASSYGAGFYNEQFF

d_gene: TRBD2
abundance: few
v_gene: TRBV30
j_gene: TRBJ2-1
CDR3nt: TGTGCCTGGAGTGTACCCTCTCCGGGACTAGGGGACAATGAGCAGTTCTTC
CDR3aa: CAWSVPSPGLGDNEQFF

d_gene: TRBD2
abundance: many
v_gene: TRBV18
j_gene: TRBJ2-7
CDR3nt: TGTGCCAGCTCAGGACTAGCGTTATCCTACGAGCAGTACTTC
CDR3aa: CASSGLALSYEQYF

d_gene: TRBD2
abundance: once
v_gene: TRBV7-2
j_gene: TRBJ2-1
CDR3nt: TGTGCCAGCAGCTTAGGGCCGGGACTAGCGGGAGGGCCCTACAATGAGCAGTTCTTC
CDR3aa: CASSLGPGLAGGPYNEQFF

d_gene: -
abundance: many
v_gene: TRBV28
j_gene: TRBJ2-5
CDR3nt: TGTGCCAGCAGTTCCGGACAGCAAGAGACCCAGTACTTC
CDR3aa: CASSSGQQETQYF

d_gene: -
abundance: few
v_gene: TRBV3-1
j_gene: TRBJ2-3
CDR3nt: TGTGCCAGCAGCCAAGGCGGGTCGGGGGATACGCAGTATTTT
CDR3aa: CASSQGGSGDTQYF

d_gene: -
abundance: many
v_gene: TRBV28
j_gene: TRBJ1-5
CDR3nt: TGTGCCAGCAGCAATCGACGGACAGATTATAGCAATCAGCCCCAGCATTTT
CDR3aa: CASSNRRTDYSNQPQHF

d_gene: TRBD2
abundance: -
v_gene: TRBV2
j_gene: TRBJ2-1
CDR3nt: TGTGCCACCACGCTAGCGGGAGGATACAATGAGCAGTTCTTC
CDR3aa: CATTLAGGYNEQFF

d_gene: -
abundance: many
v_gene: TRBV7-3
j_gene: TRBJ2-3
CDR3nt: TGTGCCAGCAGCCCGGGCCCTACCGCCGATACGCAGTATTTT
CDR3aa: CASSPGPTADTQYF

d_gene: TRBD2
abundance: many
v_gene: TRBV20-1
j_gene: TRBJ2-7
CDR3nt: TGCAGTGCTAGAGATCCGACTAGCGGGAGACCTTACGAGCAGTACTTC
CDR3aa: CSARDPTSGRPYEQYF

d_gene: -
abundance: many
v_gene: TRBV5-1
j_gene: TRBJ2-3
CDR3nt: TGCGCCAGCAGCTTGGTAGACGGGAGTGCAGATACGCAGTATTTT
CDR3aa: CASSLVDGSADTQYF

d_gene: TRBD1
abundance: many
v_gene: TRBV2
j_gene: TRBJ1-2
CDR3nt: TGTGCCAGCAGTGAACCCGGACAGGGTTATGGCTACACCTTC
CDR3aa: CASSEPGQGYGYTF

d_gene: TRBD1
abundance: -
v_gene: TRBV5-1
j_gene: TRBJ2-4
CDR3nt: TGCGCCAGCAGCTCCGGGACAGGGGGCGCGGACATTCAGTACTTC
CDR3aa: CASSSGTGGADIQYF

d_gene: TRBD2
abundance: many
v_gene: TRBV10-2
j_gene: TRBJ2-1
CDR3nt: TGCGCCAGCAGTGAGTCGGGGGAGGGGCACAATGAGCAGTTCTTC
CDR3aa: CASSESGEGHNEQFF

d_gene: -
abundance: many
v_gene: TRBV5-1
j_gene: TRBJ2-1
CDR3nt: TGCGCCAGCAGCTTGGCGCAGGGCAATGAGCAGTTCTTC
CDR3aa: CASSLAQGNEQFF

d_gene: -
abundance: few
v_gene: TRBV6-5
j_gene: TRBJ2-2
CDR3nt: TGTGCCAGCAGGGGCGAGACCGGGGAGCTGTTTTTT
CDR3aa: CASRGETGELFF

d_gene: TRBD1
abundance: many
v_gene: TRBV7-9
j_gene: TRBJ2-7
CDR3nt: TGTGCCAGCAGCTTAGGGCAACAGGGGGGGCAGTACTTC
CDR3aa: CASSLGQQGGQYF

d_gene: -
abundance: many
v_gene: TRBV5-1
j_gene: TRBJ2-4
CDR3nt: TGCGCCAGCAGCCCCTACAGAGACCAAAACATTCAGTACTTC
CDR3aa: CASSPYRDQNIQYF

d_gene: -
abundance: many
v_gene: TRBV7-2
j_gene: TRBJ2-7
CDR3nt: TGTGCCAGCAGCCAGGAGGAAGGGAACGAGCAGTACTTC
CDR3aa: CASSQEEGNEQYF

d_gene: -
abundance: many
v_gene: TRBV12-3/TRBV12-4
j_gene: TRBJ1-4
CDR3nt: TGTGCCAGCATCCGGACCGGGACTAATGAAAAACTGTTTTTT
CDR3aa: CASIRTGTNEKLFF

d_gene: -
abundance: many
v_gene: TRBV28
j_gene: TRBJ1-5
CDR3nt: TGTGCCAGCAGTTTCCGGGATCAGCCCCAGCATTTT
CDR3aa: CASSFRDQPQHF

d_gene: TRBD2
abundance: many
v_gene: TRBV3-1
j_gene: TRBJ2-1
CDR3nt: TGTGCCAGCAGCCAAGCCGTAGCGGGAGTAAAAGAGCAGTTCTTC
CDR3aa: CASSQAVAGVKEQFF

d_gene: TRBD1
abundance: many
v_gene: TRBV18
j_gene: TRBJ1-4
CDR3nt: TGTGCCAGCTCACCACGGACAGGGAGTGAAAAACTGTTTTTT
CDR3aa: CASSPRTGSEKLFF

d_gene: TRBD2
abundance: -
v_gene: TRBV7-9
j_gene: TRBJ2-1
CDR3nt: TGTGCCAGCACTCCTAGCGGATACAATGAGCAGTTCTTC
CDR3aa: CASTPSGYNEQFF

d_gene: TRBD2
abundance: many
v_gene: TRBV20-1
j_gene: TRBJ2-3
CDR3nt: TGCAGTGTCCCGGGACTAGCGGGAGGGGATACGCAGTATTTT
CDR3aa: CSVPGLAGGDTQYF

d_gene: -
abundance: many
v_gene: TRBV7-9
j_gene: TRBJ2-3
CDR3nt: TGTGCCAGCAGCTTAGGGTCGAGGTTGAACACAGATACGCAGTATTTT
CDR3aa: CASSLGSRLNTDTQYF

d_gene: -
abundance: -
v_gene: TRBV30
j_gene: TRBJ1-3
CDR3nt: TGTGCCTGGAGTCCGGGCCCTGACACCTCTGGAAACACCATATATTTT
CDR3aa: CAWSPGPDTSGNTIYF

d_gene: TRBD1
abundance: -
v_gene: TRBV15
j_gene: TRBJ1-2
CDR3nt: TGTGCCACCAGCAGAGGCGCAGGGGGACAGATTATGAGTGGCTACACCTTC
CDR3aa: CATSRGAGGQIMSGYTF

d_gene: TRBD1
abundance: -
v_gene: TRBV6-1
j_gene: TRBJ1-5
CDR3nt: TGTGCCAGCAGTTTCCCGGACAGGGGCGATCAGCCCCAGCATTTT
CDR3aa: CASSFPDRGDQPQHF

d_gene: -
abundance: few
v_gene: TRBV19
j_gene: TRBJ1-2
CDR3nt: TGTGCCTCGCAGGGGCCGGAATCATATGGCTACACCTTC
CDR3aa: CASQGPESYGYTF